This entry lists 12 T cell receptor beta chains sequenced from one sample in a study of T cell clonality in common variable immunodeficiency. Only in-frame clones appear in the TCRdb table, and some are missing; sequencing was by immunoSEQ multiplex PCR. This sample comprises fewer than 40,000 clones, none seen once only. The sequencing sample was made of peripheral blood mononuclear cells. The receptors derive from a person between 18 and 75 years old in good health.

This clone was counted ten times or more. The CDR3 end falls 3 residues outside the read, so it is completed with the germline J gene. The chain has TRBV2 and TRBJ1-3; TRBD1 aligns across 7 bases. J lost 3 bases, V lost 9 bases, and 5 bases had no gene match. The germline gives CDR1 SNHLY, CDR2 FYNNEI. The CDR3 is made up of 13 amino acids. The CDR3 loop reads CARGQGDGNTIYF. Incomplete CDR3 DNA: TGTGCCAGAGGGCAGGGGGATGGAAACACC. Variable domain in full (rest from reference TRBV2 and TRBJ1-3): EPEVTQTPSHQVTQMGQEVILRCVPISNHLYFYWYRQILGQKVEFLVSFYNNEISEKSEIFDDQFSVERPDGSNFTLKIRSTKLEDSAMYFCARGQGDGNTIYFGEGSWLTVV.

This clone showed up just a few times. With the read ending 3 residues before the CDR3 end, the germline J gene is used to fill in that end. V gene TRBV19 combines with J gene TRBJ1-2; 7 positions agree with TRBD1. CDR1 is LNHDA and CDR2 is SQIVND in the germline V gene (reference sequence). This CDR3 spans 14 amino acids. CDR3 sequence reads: CASMEGARTDTYTF. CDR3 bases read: TGTGCCAGTATGGAGGGGGCCCGCACAGATACC.

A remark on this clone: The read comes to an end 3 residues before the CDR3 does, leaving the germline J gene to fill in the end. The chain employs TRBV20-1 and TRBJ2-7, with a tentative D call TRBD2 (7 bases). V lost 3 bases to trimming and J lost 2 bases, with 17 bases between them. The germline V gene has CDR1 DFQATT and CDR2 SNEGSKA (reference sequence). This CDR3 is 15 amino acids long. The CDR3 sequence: CSARRRGGSAYEQYF. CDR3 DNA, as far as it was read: TGCAGTGCTAGGAGGAGGGGGGGAAGCGCCTACGAG.

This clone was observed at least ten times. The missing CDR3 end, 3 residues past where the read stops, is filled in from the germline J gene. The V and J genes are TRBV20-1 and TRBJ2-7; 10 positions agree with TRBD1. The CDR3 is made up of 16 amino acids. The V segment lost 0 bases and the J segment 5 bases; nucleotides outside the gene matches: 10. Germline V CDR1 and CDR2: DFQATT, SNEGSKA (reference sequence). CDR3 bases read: TGCAGTGCTAGAGAGACAGGGGGCTCTAGCGAGGACGAG. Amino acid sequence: CSARETGGSSEDE. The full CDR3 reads CSARETGGSSEDEQYF.

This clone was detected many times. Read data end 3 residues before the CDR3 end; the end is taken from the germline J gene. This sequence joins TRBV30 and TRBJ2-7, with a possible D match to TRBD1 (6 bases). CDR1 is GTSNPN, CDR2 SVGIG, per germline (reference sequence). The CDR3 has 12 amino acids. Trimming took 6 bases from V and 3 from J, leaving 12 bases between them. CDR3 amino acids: CACSRGFYEQYF. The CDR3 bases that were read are TGTGCCTGCTCCAGGGGCTTCTACGAG.

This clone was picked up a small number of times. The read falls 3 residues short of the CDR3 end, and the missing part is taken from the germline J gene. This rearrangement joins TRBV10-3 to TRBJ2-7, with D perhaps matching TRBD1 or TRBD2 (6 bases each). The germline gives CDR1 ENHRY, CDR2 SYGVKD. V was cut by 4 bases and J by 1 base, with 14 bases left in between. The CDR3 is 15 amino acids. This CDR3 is CAISGATGRSYEQYF. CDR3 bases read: TGTGCCATCAGTGGAGCAACAGGGAGGTCCTACGAG.

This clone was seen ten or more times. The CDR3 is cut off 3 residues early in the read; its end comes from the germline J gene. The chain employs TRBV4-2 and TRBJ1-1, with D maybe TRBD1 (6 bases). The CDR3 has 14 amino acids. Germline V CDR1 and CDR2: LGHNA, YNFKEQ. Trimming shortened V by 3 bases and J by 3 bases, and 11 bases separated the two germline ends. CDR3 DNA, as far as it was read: TGTGCCAGCAGCCAGGCACAGGGTGACACTGAA. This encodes CASSQAQGDTE. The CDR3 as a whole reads CASSQAQGDTEAFF.

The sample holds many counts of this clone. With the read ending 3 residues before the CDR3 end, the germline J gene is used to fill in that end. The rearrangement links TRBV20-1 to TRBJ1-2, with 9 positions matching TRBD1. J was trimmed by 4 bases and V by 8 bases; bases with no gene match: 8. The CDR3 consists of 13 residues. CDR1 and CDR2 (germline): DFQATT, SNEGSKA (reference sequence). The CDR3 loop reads CSSTGGASYGYTF. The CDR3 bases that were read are TGCAGTTCAACAGGGGGCGCGAGCTATGGC.

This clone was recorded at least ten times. The CDR3 bases that were read are TGCGCCAGCAGTCATACGACTAGCGGGAGCATCGGGGAG. It specifies CASSHTTSGSIGE. The CDR3 in full is CASSHTTSGSIGELFF. The chain uses TRBV5-1 and TRBJ2-2; TRBD2 matches at 12 bases. The read ends 3 residues early relative to the CDR3; the germline J gene fills the gap. Losses at the gene ends were 5 bases for V and 7 bases for J; bases not matched to a gene: 9. This CDR3 spans 16 amino acids. Germline CDR1 reads SGHRS; CDR2 reads YFSETQ.

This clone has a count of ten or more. CDR3 DNA (partial): TGTGCCAGCGGGACTAGCGGGAGGATCGCAGATACG. It yields the protein CASGTSGRIADT. The whole CDR3 protein reads CASGTSGRIADTQYF. The chain employs TRBV5-4 and TRBJ2-3, with 15 positions matching TRBD2. The read ends 3 residues shy of where the CDR3 ends; the end is completed using the germline J gene. Losses at the gene ends were 7 bases for V and 4 bases for J; bases not matched to a gene: 4. The germline CDR1 and CDR2 sequences are SGHNT and YYREEE (reference sequence). This CDR3 spans 15 amino acids.

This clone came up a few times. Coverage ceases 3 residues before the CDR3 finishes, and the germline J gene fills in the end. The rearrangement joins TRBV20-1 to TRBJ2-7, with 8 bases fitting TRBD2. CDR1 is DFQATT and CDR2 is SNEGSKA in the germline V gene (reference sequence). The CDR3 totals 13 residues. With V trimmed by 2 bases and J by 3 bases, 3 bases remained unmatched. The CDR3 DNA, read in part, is TGCAGTGCTAGACGCGCGGGGGGCTACGAG. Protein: CSARRAGGYE. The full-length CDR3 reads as CSARRAGGYEQYF.

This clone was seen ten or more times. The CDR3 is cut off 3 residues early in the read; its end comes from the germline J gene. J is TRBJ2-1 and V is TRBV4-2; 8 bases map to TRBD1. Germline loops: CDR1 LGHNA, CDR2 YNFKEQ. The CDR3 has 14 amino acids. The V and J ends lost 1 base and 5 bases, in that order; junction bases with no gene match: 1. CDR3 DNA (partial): TGTGCCAGCAGCCAAGGGGACAGGAACAATGAG. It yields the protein CASSQGDRNNE. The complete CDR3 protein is CASSQGDRNNEQFF.